The rows below give T cell receptor beta chains drawn from one sample of a study of cytomegalovirus exposure and HLA in healthy donors. Produced via immunoSEQ multiplex PCR; TCRdb's table is partial and in-frame only. The sample includes about 93,000 clones, around 84% seen only once; the top ten take about 3.5%. Sequencing was carried out using PBMCs. These receptors were obtained from a woman in her forties in good health and CMV-seronegative. The CDR3 runs from the conserved cysteine through the conserved F or W. The D gene is left open where the match is weak. Size values are once, few and many counts, or a class for expanded clones, and some rows have none.

D gene | CDR3 length | J gene | clone size | V gene | CDR3 protein | CDR3 DNA
TRBD1 | 14 | TRBJ2-2 | NA | TRBV6-4 | CASRTGGNTGELFF | TGTGCCAGCAGGACAGGGGGGAACACCGGGGAGCTGTTTTTT
TRBD2 | 17 | TRBJ2-5 | NA | TRBV7-2 | CASSLPTGTSGTETQYF | TGTGCCAGCAGCCTCCCCACCGGGACTAGCGGGACGGAGACCCAGTACTTC
TRBD2 | 17 | TRBJ2-1 | NA | TRBV5-3 | CARSLASGLSSYNEQFF | TGTGCCAGAAGCTTGGCTAGCGGGCTGAGCTCCTACAATGAGCAGTTCTTC
NA | 12 | TRBJ2-7 | NA | TRBV14 | CASSPSSYEQYF | TGTGCCAGCAGCCCCAGCTCCTACGAGCAGTACTTC
TRBD1 | 16 | TRBJ2-1 | NA | TRBV19 | CASSIRAGGGYNEQFF | TGTGCCAGTAGTATACGGGCAGGGGGCGGCTACAATGAGCAGTTCTTC
TRBD2 | 14 | TRBJ2-1 | NA | TRBV28 | CASRPSGIRNEQFF | TGTGCCAGCAGGCCTAGCGGGATTCGAAATGAGCAGTTCTTC
NA | 14 | TRBJ2-3 | NA | TRBV25-1 | CASSDSSYTDTQYF | TGTGCCAGCAGTGATTCCTCTTACACAGATACGCAGTATTTT
NA | 15 | TRBJ1-1 | NA | TRBV25-1 | CASSGGSGRGTEAFF | TGTGCCAGCAGTGGGGGATCGGGCCGAGGGACTGAAGCTTTCTTT
NA | 15 | TRBJ2-6 | NA | TRBV10-3 | CATQKPGAGANVLTF | TGTGCCACCCAAAAACCAGGGGCCGGGGCCAACGTCCTGACTTTC
NA | 13 | TRBJ1-5 | NA | TRBV14 | CASSQKRNQPQHF | TGTGCCAGCAGCCAAAAACGGAATCAGCCCCAGCATTTT
TRBD2 | 18 | TRBJ2-3 | NA | TRBV5-1 | CASSPLYDLAGGRDTQYF | TGCGCCAGCAGCCCACTATACGACTTAGCGGGAGGGAGAGATACGCAGTATTTT
NA | 14 | TRBJ1-2 | NA | TRBV18 | CASSPLRDNYGYTF | TGTGCCAGCTCACCACTCCGGGATAACTATGGCTACACCTTC
NA | 12 | TRBJ2-5 | NA | TRBV18 | CASSQQGETQYF | TGTGCCAGCTCTCAACAGGGAGAGACCCAGTACTTC
TRBD1 | 16 | TRBJ2-2 | NA | TRBV7-3 | CASSLAGQGSYGELFF | TGTGCCAGCAGCTTAGCGGGACAGGGTTCCTACGGGGAGCTGTTTTTT
NA | 16 | TRBJ2-6 | NA | TRBV7-3 | CASSLSGGSGANVLTF | TGTGCCAGCAGCTTATCAGGCGGGTCTGGGGCCAACGTCCTGACTTTC
TRBD2 | 17 | TRBJ2-1 | once | TRBV7-9 | CSSSLGRGGSSYNEQFF | TGTTCCAGCAGCTTAGGGAGGGGAGGGAGCTCCTACAATGAGCAGTTCTTC
NA | 11 | TRBJ1-2 | NA | TRBV7-2 | CASRNSYGYTF | TGTGCCAGCAGAAACAGCTATGGCTACACCTTC
TRBD1 | 12 | TRBJ2-7 | NA | TRBV29-1 | CSTRDSLYEQYF | TGCAGCACCCGGGACAGTCTTTACGAGCAGTACTTC
NA | 13 | TRBJ2-3 | once | TRBV5-4 | CASSLDGPGTQYF | TGTGCCAGCAGCTTGGATGGCCCAGGTACGCAGTATTTT
NA | 15 | TRBJ2-1 | NA | TRBV9 | CASSTSAGVWNEQFF | TGTGCCAGCAGCACCTCTGCAGGGGTTTGGAATGAGCAGTTCTTC
TRBD1 | 15 | TRBJ1-2 | NA | TRBV27 | CASSHGTGINYGYTF | TGTGCCAGCAGTCACGGGACAGGTATTAACTATGGCTACACCTTC
TRBD2 | 14 | TRBJ2-3 | NA | TRBV6-6 | CASRKSGSTDTQYF | TGTGCCAGCAGAAAGAGCGGGAGTACAGATACGCAGTATTTT
TRBD2 | 16 | TRBJ2-7 | NA | TRBV6-1 | CASSVTSGGASYEQYF | TGTGCCAGCAGTGTGACTAGCGGGGGCGCCTCCTACGAGCAGTACTTC